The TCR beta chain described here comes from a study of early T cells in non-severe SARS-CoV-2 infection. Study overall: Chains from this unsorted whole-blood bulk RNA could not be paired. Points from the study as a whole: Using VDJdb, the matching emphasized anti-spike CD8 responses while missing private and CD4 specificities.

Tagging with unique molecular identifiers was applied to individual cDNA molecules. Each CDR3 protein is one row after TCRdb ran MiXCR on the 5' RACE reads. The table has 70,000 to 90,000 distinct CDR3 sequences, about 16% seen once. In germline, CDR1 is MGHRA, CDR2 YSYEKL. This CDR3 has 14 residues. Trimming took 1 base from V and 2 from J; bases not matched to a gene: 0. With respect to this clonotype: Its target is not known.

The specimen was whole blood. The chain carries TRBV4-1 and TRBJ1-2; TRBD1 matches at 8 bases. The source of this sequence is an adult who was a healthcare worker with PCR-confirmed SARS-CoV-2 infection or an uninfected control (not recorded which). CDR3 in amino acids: CASSQAGGNYGYTF. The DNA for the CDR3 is TGCGCCAGCAGCCAAGCAGGGGGCAACTATGGCTACACCTTC.